The 13 T cell receptor beta chains below come from one sample, sequenced in a study of blood T cell repertoires in COVID-19. Clones were sequenced by immunoSEQ multiplex PCR, and TCRdb holds only the in-frame ones, with some missing. The sample consists of 200,000 to 250,000 clones, 82% of them appearing once. Sequenced: peripheral blood. All receptors come from a woman of 80 years or more with COVID-19, enrolled during active disease.

This sequence joins TRBV28 and TRBJ1-5, with 10 bases that match TRBD1. This CDR3 has 17 residues. After removal of 5 bases from V and 3 bases from J, the junction contained 10 bases not matched to a gene. The germline V gene has CDR1 MDHEN and CDR2 SYDVKM. The CDR3 nucleotides read TGTGCCAGCAGTCTAACCCGGACAGGGGGTGTCAATCAGCCCCAGCATTTT. Amino acids: CASSLTRTGGVNQPQHF.

The V and J genes are TRBV3-1 (or the pseudogene TRBV3-2) and TRBJ2-7; 9 nucleotides align to TRBD1. With 3 bases clipped from V and 4 bases from J, the junction kept 4 bases outside the gene matches. Germline V CDR1 and CDR2: LGHDT, YNNKEL (reference sequence). CDR3 size: 14 residues. The CDR3 DNA is TGTGCCAGCAGCCAGACTGACAGGGGGTACGAGCAGTACTTC. Encoded protein: CASSQTDRGYEQYF.

The CDR3 sequence: CASSIGGVAYEQYF. DNA of the CDR3: TGTGCCAGTAGTATCGGAGGGGTCGCTTACGAGCAGTACTTC. V usage is TRBV19 and J usage is TRBJ2-7; possible D gene TRBD2, 6 bases. CDR1 LNHDA and CDR2 SQIVND come from the germline V gene (reference sequence). The CDR3 has 14 amino acids. The V and J ends lost 3 bases and 4 bases respectively, with 13 bases between them.

The V gene is TRBV24-1, the J gene TRBJ2-7; TRBD1 is a possible D gene (6 bases). V was clipped by 4 bases and J by 7 bases, with 13 bases between them. Germline values: CDR1 KGHDR, CDR2 SFDVKD. The CDR3 runs 13 residues. DNA of the CDR3: TGTGCCACCAGTGAGGGGGCGTTGGGGGAGCAGTACTTC. Translation: CATSEGALGEQYF.

This clone came up a few times. The chain is built from TRBV6-5 and TRBJ2-1, with 9 bases identical to TRBD2. V gave up 7 bases and J gave up 4 bases; unmatched junction bases: 2. The CDR3 length is 13 residues. Germline loops: CDR1 MNHEY, CDR2 SVGAGI. CDR3 residues: CASKTSGYNEQFF. The DNA for the CDR3 is TGTGCCAGCAAGACTAGCGGATACAATGAGCAGTTCTTC.

This clone came up once. J is TRBJ1-2 and V is TRBV6-5; D gene unclear. Germline V gene sequence: CDR1 MNHEY, CDR2 SVGAGI. V lost 6 bases to trimming and J lost 8 bases, with 16 bases between them. CDR3 length: 13 residues. The DNA for the CDR3 is TGTGCCAGCAGCCTCACGGCCTCGGGGGGCTACACCTTC. It translates to CASSLTASGGYTF.

The V gene is TRBV5-1, the J gene TRBJ1-4; possible D gene TRBD1, 5 bases. CDR1 and CDR2 from the germline V gene are SGHRS and YFSETQ. This CDR3 comprises 15 residues. Trimming took 2 bases from V and 2 from J, leaving 10 bases between them. CDR3 in DNA: TGCGCCAGCAGCTTTGGAGGGACTACTAATGAAAAACTGTTTTTT. This translates into CASSFGGTTNEKLFF.

The CDR3: CASSLEGLGADTQYF. The CDR3 DNA reads TGTGCCAGCAGTTTAGAAGGTCTGGGGGCGGATACGCAGTATTTT. The V gene is TRBV28, the J gene TRBJ2-3; possible D gene TRBD1, 6 bases. Trimming removed 2 bases from V and 6 bases from J, with 15 bases in between. Per germline, CDR1 MDHEN and CDR2 SYDVKM. The CDR3 is 15 amino acids.

The CDR3 spells CASSPRQGQNTEAFF. As DNA, the CDR3 is TGTGCCAGCAGCCCACGACAGGGCCAGAACACTGAAGCTTTCTTT. The chain has TRBV7-2 and TRBJ1-1, with 7 bases aligning to TRBD1. Germline V CDR1 and CDR2: SGHTA, FQGNSA. CDR3 length equals 15 residues. V shed 5 bases and J 1 base; nucleotides not matched to a gene: 7.

J is TRBJ2-3 and V is TRBV11-3; 8 nucleotides agree with TRBD2. Germline CDR1 reads SGHNT; CDR2 reads YENEEA. This CDR3 comprises 16 residues. Trimming cost V 5 bases and J 3 bases; bases outside gene matches: 10. The CDR3 DNA reads TGTGCCAGCAGCCTTCGTAGCGGGACGGTGACAGATACGCAGTATTTT. Translation: CASSLRSGTVTDTQYF.

V and J are TRBV6-5 and TRBJ2-5, with a weak D call TRBD1 (5 bases). This CDR3 contains 12 residues. Trimming took 7 bases from V and 5 from J, leaving 11 bases between them. CDR1 MNHEY and CDR2 SVGAGI come from the germline V gene. DNA for the CDR3: TGTGCCAGCAAAGGGGCAGGGGAGACCCAGTACTTC. This encodes CASKGAGETQYF.

This clone appeared a few times. This chain uses TRBV5-8 with TRBJ2-3, with 8 bases that match TRBD2. The CDR3 is made up of 14 amino acids. Looked up from germline, CDR1 is SGHTS and CDR2 is YDEGEE. V was pared by 0 bases and J by 6 bases, with 3 bases of the junction left unmatched. CDR3 loop: CASSLERGTDTQYF. In DNA form, the CDR3 reads TGTGCCAGCAGCTTGGAGCGGGGGACGGATACGCAGTATTTT.

The table lists this clone with a count of one. J is TRBJ2-1 and V is TRBV28; 14 nucleotides agree with TRBD2. Losses at the gene ends were 2 bases for V and 2 bases for J; bases not matched to a gene: 8. In germline, CDR1 is MDHEN, CDR2 SYDVKM. This CDR3 spans 19 amino acids. In DNA, the CDR3 is TGTGCCAGCAGTTTAATTGGGACTAGCGGGAGCGGCGCCTACAATGAGCAGTTCTTC. This codes for CASSLIGTSGSGAYNEQFF.